Below, 5 T cell receptor beta chains from the same sample are listed, as sequenced in a study of T cells after yellow fever vaccination. TCRdb recomputed calls from the 5' RACE reads with MiXCR, one row per CDR3 protein. The sample carries about 120,000 distinct CDR3 sequences, about 7% recorded once. The material sequenced was CD4+ T cells sorted from PBMCs, taken 35 to 50 days after the first yellow fever vaccination. Every receptor here comes from a man aged 18 to 30 who received the YFV17D yellow fever vaccine.

This clonotype was observed a few times. The rearrangement joins TRBV6-2 or TRBV6-3 to TRBJ1-1; D is undetermined. The V end was cut by 6 bases, the J end by 0 bases, with 20 bases between. The CDR3 covers 17 residues. CDR1 and CDR2 (germline): MNHEY, SVGEGT. CDR3 sequence reads: CASRRLLPIVMNTEAFF. The DNA for the CDR3 is TGTGCCAGCAGGCGACTATTACCAATTGTTATGAACACTGAAGCTTTCTTT.

This clonotype showed up many times. V is TRBV2 and J is TRBJ1-1; D unresolved. The CDR3 has 13 amino acids. From germline, CDR1 is SNHLY and CDR2 FYNNEI. Trimming cost V 8 bases and J 0 bases, with 10 bases left between them. CDR3 nucleotide sequence: TGTGCCAGCCAACGGTGGATGAACACTGAAGCTTTCTTT. Its protein product is CASQRWMNTEAFF.

This clonotype was detected many times. The rearrangement joins TRBV21-1 to TRBJ2-1; the table's D call, TRBD1, has no DNA check behind it. TRBV21-1 is assigned pseudogene status. The CDR3 runs 12 residues. CDR3 sequence: CASSTTGNEQFF. The CDR3 region has the DNA TGTGCCAGCAGTACCACAGGCAATGAGCAGTTCTTC.

This clonotype was detected many times. This chain joins TRBV11-2 and TRBJ1-2; D is perhaps TRBD1 (6 bases). V was cut by 7 bases and J by 2 bases, with 20 bases left in between. This CDR3 has 16 amino acids. Germline loops: CDR1 SGHAT, CDR2 FQNNGV. CDR3 amino acids: CASTPLQGQPNYGYTF. CDR3 in DNA: TGTGCCAGCACCCCTTTACAAGGACAGCCCAACTATGGCTACACCTTC.

As concerns this clonotype: This may be a read error: a much more frequent sequence differs by one nucleotide. This chain links TRBV9 with TRBJ1-2; 7 bases are shared with TRBD1. Germline CDR1 reads SGDLS; CDR2 reads YYNGEE. This CDR3 contains 14 residues. V dropped 0 bases and J dropped 8; count of bases not matched to a gene: 7. The CDR3 region has the DNA TGTGCCAGCAGCGTAGGCACAAGGGGGCAAGGCTACACCTTC. Protein: CASSVGTRGQGYTF.